Below, 31 T cell receptor beta chains from the same sample are listed, as sequenced in a study of T cell repertoires in cytomegalovirus infection. TCRdb passed the reads through MiXCR, listing each CDR3 protein once. This sample carries fewer than 1,000,000 distinct CDR3 sequences, less than 35% of them seen once, and the ten largest clones take around 15%. Their cognate antigens are unknown. Sequencing used cultured CD8+ T cells from PBMCs, obtained from culture after CMV antigen stimulation. These receptors originate from a human donor in good health (CMV status not recorded). Some clones in this sample may be carry-over from other donors' samples.

Ten or more counts support this clonotype. CDR3 DNA sequence: TGTGCCAGCAGCTTGCCGGGGGGGCCGGAGGCGAGCACCGGGGAGCTGTTTTTT. Translation: CASSLPGGPEASTGELFF. The chain carries TRBV7-2 and TRBJ2-2, with 8 bases that match TRBD2. This CDR3 region has 18 residues. Germline V CDR1 and CDR2: SGHTA, FQGNSA. V dropped 3 bases and J dropped 4; count of bases not matched to a gene: 13.

The J gene is TRBJ2-2, the V gene TRBV2; maybe TRBD2 (7 bases). This CDR3 is 14 amino acids long. V was pared by 5 bases and J by 4 bases, with 11 bases between. Germline CDR1 reads SNHLY; CDR2 reads FYNNEI. The chain's CDR3 is CASSHREGTGELFF. CDR3 bases: TGTGCCAGCAGTCACAGGGAGGGCACCGGGGAGCTGTTTTTT.

This sequence joins TRBV6-2 or TRBV6-3 and TRBJ2-5; D is perhaps TRBD2 (5 bases). The V end was cut by 0 bases, the J end by 5 bases, with 13 bases between. This CDR3 spans 15 amino acids. Germline V gene lookup returns CDR1 MNHEY and CDR2 SVGEGT. The CDR3 here is CASSYSQLRGETQYF. DNA for the CDR3: TGTGCCAGCAGTTACTCCCAATTAAGAGGGGAGACCCAGTACTTC.

The chain joins TRBV9 to TRBJ2-7; D is ambiguous. The V gene lost 3 bases and the J gene lost 2 bases, with 15 bases spanning the gap. The CDR3 length is 15 residues. Germline CDR1 and CDR2: SGDLS and YYNGEE. CDR3 in DNA: TGTGCCAGCAGCGCTTGGGCCCTAGGGACCTACGAGCAGTACTTC. Amino acid sequence: CASSAWALGTYEQYF.

The chain is built from TRBV29-1 and TRBJ1-2, with D uncertain. Germline CDR1 is SQVTM and CDR2 is ANQGSEA. This CDR3 has 14 residues. Trimming removed 1 base at V and 2 bases at J, with 11 bases between. CDR3 DNA sequence: TGCAGCGTTGAAGGGACCGGAAAAAACTATGGCTACACCTTC. Amino acids: CSVEGTGKNYGYTF.

In the case of this clonotype: A read error may account for a junction end that differs from germline. This chain uses TRBV6-6 with TRBJ1-2; 7 bases align to TRBD1. From germline, CDR1 is MNHNY and CDR2 SVGAGI (reference sequence). The CDR3 extends over 12 amino acids. The CDR3 sequence is CGGLGGAYGYTF. DNA for the CDR3: TGCGGGGGGCTAGGGGGCGCCTATGGCTACACCTTC.

This clonotype has just a few counts. The rearrangement links TRBV11-2 to TRBJ2-5; 8 bases match TRBD2. The V segment lost 0 bases and the J segment 5 bases; nucleotides outside the gene matches: 8. The V gene's germline CDR1 is SGHAT and CDR2 FQNNGV. The CDR3 runs 16 residues. The CDR3 coding sequence is TGTGCCAGCAGCTTAGAATGGCGGGGGGCCGAGGAGACCCAGTACTTC. Translated: CASSLEWRGAEETQYF.

The V call is TRBV29-1, the J call TRBJ1-1; 7 bases fit TRBD1. This CDR3 spans 17 amino acids. Germline trimming cut 6 bases from V and 0 bases from J; bases unmatched to any gene: 16. CDR1 is SQVTM and CDR2 is ANQGSEA in the germline V gene. CDR3 sequence reads: CSVEWDSGPLLNTEAFF. The CDR3 region has the DNA TGCAGCGTGGAATGGGACAGCGGACCCCTATTGAACACTGAAGCTTTCTTT. Variable domain in full (rest from reference TRBV29-1 and TRBJ1-1): SAVISQKPSRDICQRGTSLTIQCQVDSQVTMMFWYRQQPGQSLTLIATANQGSEATYESGFVIDKFPISRPNLTFSTLTVSNMSPEDSSIYLCSVEWDSGPLLNTEAFFGQGTRLTVV.

This clonotype was counted between two and nine times. The CDR3 loop is CATAASWLNTEAFF. The CDR3 DNA reads TGTGCCACCGCCGCATCGTGGCTGAACACTGAAGCTTTCTTT. V gene TRBV24-1 combines with J gene TRBJ1-1, with D unclear. This CDR3 has 14 amino acids. Germline loops: CDR1 KGHDR, CDR2 SFDVKD. Between the trimmed V and J ends, which lost 9 bases and 0 bases, there was a span of 13 bases.

The V call is TRBV2, the J call TRBJ2-7; a weak D match, TRBD2 (7 bases). Trimming stripped 5 bases from V and 2 bases from J, with 22 bases between. The V gene's germline CDR1 is SNHLY and CDR2 FYNNEI. The CDR3 extends over 17 amino acids. DNA for the CDR3: TGTGCCAGCAGTCTTGACATTCCACGGGGGGCACCCTACGAGCAGTACTTC. Protein: CASSLDIPRGAPYEQYF.

Points on this clonotype: Since a much larger clone is just one base distant, this may be a read error. This chain uses TRBV7-3 with TRBJ2-5; the D call may be TRBD1 or TRBD2 (5 bases each). V was clipped by 6 bases and J by 4 bases, with 18 bases between them. Germline V gene sequence: CDR1 SGHTA, CDR2 FQGTGA. CDR3 length: 15 residues. CDR3: CASSHVGVGRETQYF. Here the CDR3 DNA reads TGTGCCAGCAGTCACGTGGGGGTAGGGCGAGAGACCCAGTACTTC.

V and J are TRBV27 and TRBJ1-2; 8 nucleotides agree with TRBD1. With V trimmed by 1 base and J by 4 bases, 11 bases remained unmatched. The CDR3 is made up of 17 amino acids. CDR1 and CDR2 (germline): MNHEY, SMNVEV (reference sequence). CDR3 nucleotides: TGTGCCAGCAGTTTATGGGCAGGGGGCGGGGGTTCCTATGGCTACACCTTC. As protein: CASSLWAGGGGSYGYTF.

As to this clonotype: This may be a read error, as it is one base from a much larger clone. The CDR3 sequence: CASSPIGGLDEAFF. The CDR3 DNA sequence: TGTGCCAGCAGTCCGATCGGGGGCCTGGATGAAGCTTTCTTT. The chain is built from TRBV12-3 or TRBV12-4 and TRBJ1-1; TRBD1 is a possible D gene (6 bases). Trimming took 5 bases from V and 7 from J, leaving 17 bases between them. This CDR3 contains 14 residues.

The V and J genes are TRBV19 and TRBJ2-7, with D perhaps TRBD2 (6 bases). Trimming removed 5 bases from V and 3 bases from J, with 14 bases in between. This CDR3 comprises 14 residues. Germline loops: CDR1 LNHDA, CDR2 SQIVND (reference sequence). CDR3: CASSVPREDYEQYV. CDR3 in DNA: TGTGCCAGTAGTGTTCCCAGGGAGGACTACGAGCAGTACGTC.

The chain carries TRBV19 and TRBJ2-7; TRBD1 matches at 10 bases. This CDR3 comprises 16 residues. V lost 5 bases and J lost 6; bases outside the gene matches: 13. The germline V gene encodes CDR1 LNHDA and CDR2 SQIVND (reference sequence). The CDR3 sequence: CASSRPRRDRGCEQYV. The CDR3, as DNA: TGTGCCAGTAGTCGACCGCGCCGGGACAGGGGATGCGAGCAGTACGTC.

The chain recombines TRBV29-1 with TRBJ2-5; 10 bases agree with TRBD2. There are 12 residues in the CDR3. CDR1 and CDR2 (germline): SQVTM, ANQGSEA. V shed 6 bases and J 4 bases; nucleotides not matched to a gene: 2. The CDR3 DNA reads TGCAGCGTCCGGACTAGCGGAGAGACCCAGTACTTC. It translates to CSVRTSGETQYF.

This clonotype occurred a few times. The V gene is TRBV27, the J gene TRBJ1-4; D is perhaps TRBD1 (5 bases). The CDR3 is 13 residues long. With 5 bases removed from V and 1 base from J, the gap between germline ends came to 5 bases. Germline CDR1 is MNHEY and CDR2 is SMNVEV (reference sequence). CDR3 residues: CASSRGTNEKLFF. The CDR3 DNA sequence: TGTGCCAGCAGTAGGGGAACTAATGAAAAACTGTTTTTT. Using reference TRBV27 and TRBJ1-4 for the parts outside the CDR3, the full variable domain is EAQVTQNPRYLITVTGKKLTVTCSQNMNHEYMSWYRQDPGLGLRQIYYSMNVEVTDKGDVPEGYKVSRKEKRNFPLILESPSPNQTSLYFCASSRGTNEKLFFGSGTQLSVL.

This clonotype was observed at least ten times. V and J are TRBV7-2 and TRBJ2-5, with a weak D call TRBD2 (6 bases). The CDR3 sequence is 14 residues long. The ends were cut back, 3 bases at V and 3 bases at J, with 11 bases in the middle. Germline V gene sequence: CDR1 SGHTA, CDR2 FQGNSA. This CDR3 is CASSFRGLEETQYF. CDR3 DNA sequence: TGTGCCAGCAGCTTCCGGGGGTTGGAAGAGACCCAGTACTTC.

The genes are TRBV19 and TRBJ2-2; 9 bases agree with TRBD1. Germline-derived CDR1 and CDR2 are LNHDA and SQIVND (reference sequence). Losses at the gene ends were 7 bases for V and 5 bases for J; bases not matched to a gene: 2. This CDR3 has 13 amino acids. The CDR3 DNA reads TGTGCCAGTAACAGGGGGCAGACCGGGGAGCTGTTTTTT. It codes for CASNRGQTGELFF.

This clonotype came up a few times. The CDR3, as DNA: TGTGCCAGCAGTGAATATCGGGTCCCCTATGGCTACACCTTC. Protein sequence: CASSEYRVPYGYTF. V and J are TRBV25-1 and TRBJ1-2; D gene uncertain. In germline, CDR1 is MGHDK, CDR2 SYGVNS. The CDR3 sequence is 14 residues long. Trimming left V 0 bases short and J 4 bases short, with 9 bases between.

This clonotype was seen a handful of times. The V call is TRBV7-9, the J call TRBJ1-3; D gene uncertain. In germline, CDR1 is SEHNR, CDR2 FQNEAQ (reference sequence). V lost 2 bases, J lost 0 bases, and 11 bases lay in between. The CDR3 contains 16 residues. Here the CDR3 reads CASSLFVLSSGNTIYF. CDR3 sequence (DNA): TGTGCCAGCAGCTTATTCGTCCTTAGCTCTGGAAACACCATATATTTT.

This clonotype appeared a single time. J is TRBJ1-1 and V is TRBV12-5; D unresolved. The germline V gene has CDR1 LGHNT and CDR2 FRNRAP. Trimming pared 3 bases from V and 1 base from J, leaving 21 bases between. There are 18 residues in the CDR3. The CDR3 sequence is CASGFGVTSVAANTEAFF. The CDR3 DNA reads as TGTGCTAGTGGTTTCGGGGTGACTTCAGTTGCTGCGAACACTGAAGCTTTCTTT.

This chain links TRBV7-2 with TRBJ1-1, with unresolved D. Germline CDR1 SGHTA, CDR2 FQGNSA. V was cut by 1 base and J by 0 bases, with 18 bases left in between. The CDR3 is made up of 18 amino acids. CDR3 DNA: TGTGCCAGCAGCTTAGTAGGGCCCTGGAGGCAGTTGAACACTGAAGCTTTCTTT. Translating gives CASSLVGPWRQLNTEAFF.

The genes are TRBV13 and TRBJ2-3; 8 bases are a match to TRBD1. The V and J ends lost 5 bases and 5 bases, in that order; junction bases with no gene match: 12. The CDR3 extends over 16 amino acids. Per the germline V gene, CDR1 is PRHDT and CDR2 is FYEKMQ (reference sequence). This CDR3 reads CASSPGGDHGLDTQYF. The CDR3 region has the DNA TGTGCCAGCAGCCCAGGGGGCGATCATGGTTTAGATACGCAGTATTTT.

As to this clonotype: Just one base apart from a much larger clone, this may be a read error. The V gene is TRBV24-1, the J gene TRBJ2-3, with D perhaps given as TRBD1 or TRBD2 (5 bases each). This CDR3 has 17 residues. Germline V lookup: CDR1 KGHDR, CDR2 SFDVKD. In DNA form, the CDR3 reads TGTGCCACCGGTGATTTGACGGGGCATCCTAGCACAGATACGCAGTATTTT. This encodes CATGDLTGHPSTDTQYF.

V gene TRBV28 combines with J gene TRBJ2-4, with D perhaps matching TRBD1 (5 bases). Trimming took off 4 bases at V and 1 base at J, with 14 bases between the two ends. The CDR3 consists of 16 residues. From germline, CDR1 is MDHEN and CDR2 SYDVKM. The CDR3 region has the DNA TGTGCCAGCAGTTCGTTTTCAGGGATGGCCAAAAACATTCAGTACTTC. This translates into CASSSFSGMAKNIQYF.

This clonotype has only a few counts. The genes are TRBV6-6 and TRBJ2-1; 7 bases match TRBD1. CDR3 length: 14 amino acids. Germline assignment: CDR1 MNHNY and CDR2 SVGAGI (reference sequence). V was clipped by 4 bases and J by 5 bases; unmatched bases: 5. The CDR3: CASSWWDRDNEQFF. DNA for the CDR3: TGTGCCAGCAGTTGGTGGGACAGAGACAATGAGCAGTTCTTC.

In its sample, this clonotype was seen many times. The V gene is TRBV7-6, the J gene TRBJ2-5, with 9 bases lining up with TRBD1. Germline trimming cut 1 base from V and 4 bases from J; bases unmatched to any gene: 13. Germline CDR1 is SGHVS and CDR2 is FNYEAQ. This CDR3 is 18 amino acids long. Written as DNA, the CDR3 is TGTGCCAGCAGCTTAGTGAGCGGCGACAGGGGGAATTTAGAGACCCAGTACTTC. It codes for CASSLVSGDRGNLETQYF.

This clonotype came up a few times. The chain uses TRBV27 and TRBJ2-3; 8 nucleotides match TRBD2. With V trimmed by 5 bases and J by 3 bases, 10 bases remained unmatched. This CDR3 has 16 residues. In germline, CDR1 is MNHEY, CDR2 SMNVEV (reference sequence). CDR3 coding DNA: TGTGCCAGCAGTCCAAGAAAAGCGGGGGATACAGATACGCAGTATTTT. This translates into CASSPRKAGDTDTQYF.

This chain joins TRBV6-6 and TRBJ1-1; D gene unclear. The CDR3 is 10 amino acids. Germline CDR1 is MNHNY and CDR2 is SVGAGI (reference sequence). V was shortened by 10 bases and J by 8 bases, with 11 bases between the two germline ends. In DNA form, the CDR3 reads TGTGCCACCCTACAGACAGAAGCTTTCTTT. As protein: CATLQTEAFF.

This clonotype was observed at least ten times. This chain links TRBV7-2 with TRBJ2-7; D remains ambiguous. From germline, CDR1 is SGHTA and CDR2 FQGNSA. With 1 base removed from V and 3 bases from J, the gap between germline ends came to 7 bases. This CDR3 contains 13 residues. CDR3 region: CASSLGQHYEQYF. The CDR3 DNA reads as TGTGCCAGCAGCTTAGGTCAGCACTACGAGCAGTACTTC.